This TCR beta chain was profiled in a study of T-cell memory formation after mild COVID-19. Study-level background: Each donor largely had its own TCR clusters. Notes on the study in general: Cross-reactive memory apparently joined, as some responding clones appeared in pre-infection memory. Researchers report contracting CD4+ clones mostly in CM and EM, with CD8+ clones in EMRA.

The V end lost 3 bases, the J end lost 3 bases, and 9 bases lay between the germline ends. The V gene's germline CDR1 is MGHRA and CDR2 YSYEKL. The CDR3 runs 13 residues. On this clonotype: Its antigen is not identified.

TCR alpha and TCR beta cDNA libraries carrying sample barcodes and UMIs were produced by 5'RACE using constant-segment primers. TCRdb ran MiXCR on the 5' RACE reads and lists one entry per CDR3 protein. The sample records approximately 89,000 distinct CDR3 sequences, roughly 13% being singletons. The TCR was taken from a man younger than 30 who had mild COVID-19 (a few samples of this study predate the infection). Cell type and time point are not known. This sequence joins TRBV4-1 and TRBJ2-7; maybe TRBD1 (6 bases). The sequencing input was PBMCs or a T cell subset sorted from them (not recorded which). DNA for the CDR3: TGCGCCAGCAGCCAGCAACAGGGCTACGAGCAGTACGTC. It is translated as CASSQQQGYEQYV.